These T cell receptor beta chains were read from a single sample in a study of blood T cell repertoires in COVID-19. Profiling relied on immunoSEQ multiplex PCR, and the TCRdb table lists in-frame clones only, not all of them. The table has a few hundred thousand clones, around 88% seen once. The sequencing input was PBMCs or T cells enriched from blood (not recorded which). These receptors all come from a woman between 45 and 65 years old with acute COVID-19. Both conserved end residues are part of each CDR3. D genes are given only for firm matches. Clone size is not always given. Where it is, it says once, few, many or a class for expanded clones.

clone_size cdr3_length j_call d_call v_call cdr3_aa cdr3_nt
- 14 TRBJ1-2 - TRBV30 CAWSGQTTGYGYTF TGTGCCTGGAGTGGACAGACCACTGGCTATGGCTACACCTTC
- 14 TRBJ1-5 - TRBV18 CASSRGGAGQPQHF TGTGCCAGCTCACGTGGGGGGGCGGGTCAGCCCCAGCATTTT
- 15 TRBJ2-3 TRBD2 TRBV5-1 CASGFTSGSLDTQYF TGCGCCAGCGGATTTACTAGCGGGAGTCTGGATACGCAGTATTTT
- 13 TRBJ1-2 - TRBV28 CASSLSGTYGYTF TGTGCCAGCAGCCTTTCAGGCACCTATGGCTACACCTTC
- 16 TRBJ2-2 TRBD1 TRBV29-1 CSVEGGQGAVTGELFF TGCAGCGTTGAAGGGGGACAGGGGGCAGTCACCGGGGAGCTGTTTTTT
- 16 TRBJ1-2 - TRBV7-2 CASSLYSRTSWYGYTF TGTGCCAGCAGCTTATATTCACGAACGAGTTGGTATGGCTACACCTTC
- 14 TRBJ2-5 TRBD2 TRBV2 CASSLGLAGETQYF TGTGCCAGCAGTCTAGGACTAGCGGGAGAGACCCAGTACTTC
- 14 TRBJ2-7 TRBD2 TRBV4-2 CASSGGGSTYEQYF TGTGCCAGCTCCGGGGGGGGGTCGACCTACGAGCAGTACTTC
- 15 TRBJ2-1 TRBD1 TRBV11-3 CASSAGGQGRNEQFF TGTGCCAGCAGCGCAGGGGGACAGGGGCGGAATGAGCAGTTCTTC
few 15 TRBJ2-1 TRBD2 TRBV5-1 CASSSSGSSYNEQFF TGCGCCAGCAGCTCGAGCGGGAGCTCCTACAATGAGCAGTTCTTC
- 18 TRBJ2-3 TRBD2 TRBV6-1 CASSEYWRGGRATDTQYF TGTGCCAGCAGTGAATATTGGAGAGGCGGGAGGGCCACAGATACGCAGTATTTT
- 15 TRBJ2-3 - TRBV28 CASSLWQASTDTQYF TGTGCCAGCAGTTTATGGCAGGCTAGCACAGATACGCAGTATTTT
- 15 TRBJ2-6 - TRBV19 CASSIVSSGANVLTF TGTGCCAGTAGTATAGTGAGCTCTGGGGCCAACGTCCTGACTTTC
- 14 TRBJ2-3 - TRBV4-2 CASSQEWSADTQYF TGTGCCAGCAGCCAAGAGTGGAGCGCAGATACGCAGTATTTT
- 15 TRBJ2-3 TRBD1 TRBV9 CASSAQGASVDTQYF TGTGCCAGCAGCGCACAGGGGGCATCGGTAGATACGCAGTATTTT
- 16 TRBJ2-7 TRBD2 TRBV9 CASSVGTSGSLDEQYF TGTGCCAGCAGCGTAGGGACTAGCGGGAGTCTGGACGAGCAGTACTTC
few 14 TRBJ2-7 - TRBV3-1/TRBV3-2 CASREGEYSYEQYF TGTGCCAGCAGGGAAGGGGAATACTCCTACGAGCAGTACTTC
- 17 TRBJ2-7 TRBD2 TRBV30 CAWTVPNSGSHHYEQYF TGTGCCTGGACTGTGCCCAATAGCGGGAGCCACCACTACGAGCAGTACTTC
- 14 TRBJ2-5 TRBD1 TRBV11-2 CASNNRDSQETQYF TGTGCCAGCAACAATAGGGACAGCCAAGAGACCCAGTACTTC
- 17 TRBJ2-5 TRBD1 TRBV27 CASKPQPLAGGAQTQYF TGTGCCAGCAAACCACAACCGCTTGCAGGGGGCGCACAGACCCAGTACTTC
- 14 TRBJ1-1 TRBD1 TRBV27 CASSLGQGNTEAFF TGTGCCAGCAGTTTGGGACAGGGAAACACTGAAGCTTTCTTT
- 15 TRBJ2-3 - TRBV28 CASSPRGGGTDTQYF TGTGCCAGCAGTCCCCGAGGGGGTGGCACAGATACGCAGTATTTT
- 16 TRBJ1-1 - TRBV15 CATSRGREFLNTEAFF TGTGCCACCAGCAGAGGGAGGGAATTTTTGAACACTGAAGCTTTCTTT
- 17 TRBJ2-2 TRBD2 TRBV6-4 CASSPLAGGRNTGELFF TGTGCCAGCAGTCCGCTAGCGGGAGGTCGGAACACCGGGGAGCTGTTTTTT
- 15 TRBJ1-2 - TRBV6-5 CASSYSSARPYGYTF TGTGCCAGCAGTTACTCGAGCGCCAGACCGTATGGCTACACCTTC
- 16 TRBJ2-1 TRBD2 TRBV7-9 CASSFRLAPSGVEQFF TGTGCCAGCAGCTTCCGGCTAGCACCGAGCGGGGTCGAGCAGTTCTTC
- 15 TRBJ1-5 - TRBV4-1 CASSPSGQSNQPQHF TGCGCCAGCAGCCCTTCCGGACAGAGCAATCAGCCCCAGCATTTT
- 15 TRBJ1-2 TRBD1 TRBV9 CASSTLSQGAEGYTF TGTGCCAGCAGCACACTTTCACAGGGGGCGGAGGGCTACACCTTC
- 15 TRBJ1-2 - TRBV6-5 CASSYSAGVGYGYTF TGTGCCAGCAGTTACTCGGCAGGGGTAGGATATGGCTACACCTTC
- 14 TRBJ2-7 TRBD2 TRBV30 CASNLAGGSDEQYF TGTGCTTCGAACTTAGCGGGAGGAAGCGACGAGCAGTACTTC
once 15 TRBJ2-6 - TRBV28 CASSSRISGANVLTF TGTGCCAGCAGTTCGAGAATCTCTGGGGCCAACGTCCTGACTTTC
few 13 TRBJ1-6 - TRBV15 CATAREGNSPLHF TGTGCCACCGCCCGCGAGGGTAATTCACCCCTCCACTTT
- 15 TRBJ1-5 - TRBV27 CASSLSGTLNQPQHF TGTGCCAGCAGTCTTTCCGGGACACTCAATCAGCCCCAGCATTTT
- 13 TRBJ1-5 TRBD1 TRBV25-1 CASSGTGAQPQHF TGTGCCAGCTCGGGGACAGGGGCTCAGCCCCAGCATTTT
- 17 TRBJ2-1 - TRBV18 CASSPLAGLKSYNEQFF TGTGCCAGCTCACCCCTGGCAGGTTTAAAATCCTACAATGAGCAGTTCTTC
- 14 TRBJ2-7 TRBD2 TRBV3-1/TRBV3-2 CASSHGTSGYEQYF TGTGCCAGCAGCCACGGGACTAGCGGTTACGAGCAGTACTTC
once 13 TRBJ1-1 - TRBV21-1 CASSTGGVTEAFF TGTGCCAGCAGCACGGGGGGGGTAACTGAAGCTTTCTTT
- 15 TRBJ1-1 - TRBV6-1 CASSEGGGWATEAFF TGTGCCAGCAGTGAAGGAGGAGGGTGGGCCACTGAAGCTTTCTTT
- 11 TRBJ1-2 - TRBV6-5 CASSTGFGYTF TGTGCCAGCAGTACAGGGTTTGGCTACACCTTC
- 17 TRBJ2-2 - TRBV19 CASSIGSRTAYTGELFF TGTGCCAGTAGTATTGGCTCTCGGACAGCTTACACCGGGGAGCTGTTTTTT
- 16 TRBJ2-1 TRBD1 TRBV5-6 CASSSYTGTGRNEQFF TGTGCCAGCAGCTCTTACACCGGGACAGGGCGCAATGAGCAGTTCTTC
- 13 TRBJ1-2 TRBD1 TRBV3-1/TRBV3-2 CASSQGQGHGYTF TGTGCCAGCAGCCAGGGACAGGGACATGGCTACACCTTC
- 22 TRBJ2-2 TRBD2 TRBV24-1 CATSDANFPGLAGGPDTGELFF TGTGCCACCAGTGATGCAAACTTCCCGGGACTAGCGGGAGGGCCGGACACCGGGGAGCTGTTTTTT
- 15 TRBJ2-7 - TRBV1 CTSSHRPVIFCEQYF TGCACCAGCAGCCACCGTCCGGTGATATTTTGCGAGCAGTACTTC
many 15 TRBJ2-2 - TRBV6-4 CASSDSVDSTGELFF TGTGCCAGCAGTGACTCGGTTGATAGCACCGGGGAGCTGTTTTTT
few 16 TRBJ1-2 - TRBV10-3 CAITQSAQKANYGYTF TGTGCCATCACCCAGTCAGCACAGAAAGCTAACTATGGCTACACCTTC
- 14 TRBJ2-2 - TRBV5-1 CASSPRQATGELFF TGCGCCAGCAGCCCAAGACAGGCTACCGGGGAGCTGTTTTTT
- 16 TRBJ2-7 TRBD2 TRBV28 CASSLSRVGLEGEQYF TGTGCCAGCAGTTTATCCCGCGTAGGACTAGAAGGCGAGCAGTACTTC
- 14 TRBJ1-1 - TRBV18 CASSPSSMFTEAFF TGTGCCAGCTCACCAAGTAGCATGTTCACTGAAGCTTTCTTT
- 13 TRBJ1-1 - TRBV19 CASSMRERGEAFF TGTGCCAGTAGTATGCGAGAAAGGGGTGAAGCTTTCTTT